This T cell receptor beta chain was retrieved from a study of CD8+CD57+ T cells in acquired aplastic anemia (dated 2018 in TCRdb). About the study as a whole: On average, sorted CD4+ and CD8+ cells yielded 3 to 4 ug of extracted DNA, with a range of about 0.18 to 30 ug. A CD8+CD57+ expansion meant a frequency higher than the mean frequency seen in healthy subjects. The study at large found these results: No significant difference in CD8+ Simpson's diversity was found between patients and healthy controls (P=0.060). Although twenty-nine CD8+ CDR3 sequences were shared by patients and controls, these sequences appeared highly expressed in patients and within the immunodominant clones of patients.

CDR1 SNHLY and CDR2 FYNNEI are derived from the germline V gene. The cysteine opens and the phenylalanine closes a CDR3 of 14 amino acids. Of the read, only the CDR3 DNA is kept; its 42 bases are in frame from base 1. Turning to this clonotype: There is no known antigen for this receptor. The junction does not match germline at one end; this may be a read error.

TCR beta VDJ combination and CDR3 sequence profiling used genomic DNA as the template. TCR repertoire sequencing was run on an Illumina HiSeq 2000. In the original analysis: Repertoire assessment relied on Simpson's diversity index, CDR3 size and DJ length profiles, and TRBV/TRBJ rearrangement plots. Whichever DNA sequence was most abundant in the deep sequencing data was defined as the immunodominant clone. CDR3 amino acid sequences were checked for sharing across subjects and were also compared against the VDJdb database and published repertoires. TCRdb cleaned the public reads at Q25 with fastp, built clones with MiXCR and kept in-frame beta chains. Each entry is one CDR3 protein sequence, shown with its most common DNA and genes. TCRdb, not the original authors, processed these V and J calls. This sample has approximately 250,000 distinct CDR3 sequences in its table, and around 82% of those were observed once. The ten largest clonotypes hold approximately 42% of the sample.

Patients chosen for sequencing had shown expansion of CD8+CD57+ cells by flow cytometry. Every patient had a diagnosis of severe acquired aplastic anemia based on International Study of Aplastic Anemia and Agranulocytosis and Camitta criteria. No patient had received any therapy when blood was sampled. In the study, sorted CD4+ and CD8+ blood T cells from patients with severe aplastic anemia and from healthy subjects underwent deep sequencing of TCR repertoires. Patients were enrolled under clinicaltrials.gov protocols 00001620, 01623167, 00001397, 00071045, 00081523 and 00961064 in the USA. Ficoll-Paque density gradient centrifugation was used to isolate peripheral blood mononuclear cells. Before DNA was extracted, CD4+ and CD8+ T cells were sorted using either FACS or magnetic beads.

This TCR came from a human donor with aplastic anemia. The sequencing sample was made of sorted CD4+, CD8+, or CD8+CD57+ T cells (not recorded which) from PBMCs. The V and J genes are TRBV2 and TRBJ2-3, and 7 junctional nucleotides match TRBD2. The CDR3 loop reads CASSFAGVHDKLFF. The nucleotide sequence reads TGTGCCAGCAGTTTTGCGGGAGTTCATGATAAGTTGTTCTTT.